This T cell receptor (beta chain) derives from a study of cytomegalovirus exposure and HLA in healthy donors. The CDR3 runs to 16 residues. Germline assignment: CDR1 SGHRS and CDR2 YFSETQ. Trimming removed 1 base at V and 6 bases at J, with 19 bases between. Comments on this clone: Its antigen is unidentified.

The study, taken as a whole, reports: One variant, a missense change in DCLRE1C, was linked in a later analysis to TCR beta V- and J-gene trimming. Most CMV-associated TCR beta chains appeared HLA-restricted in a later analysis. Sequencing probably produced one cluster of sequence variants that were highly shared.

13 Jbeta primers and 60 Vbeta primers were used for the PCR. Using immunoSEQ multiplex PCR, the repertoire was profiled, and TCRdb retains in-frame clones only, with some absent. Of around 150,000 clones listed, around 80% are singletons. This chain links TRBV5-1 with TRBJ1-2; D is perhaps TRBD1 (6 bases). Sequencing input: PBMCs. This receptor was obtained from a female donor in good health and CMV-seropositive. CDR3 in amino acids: CASSLPRGGGANGYTF. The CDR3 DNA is TGCGCCAGCAGCTTGCCCCGGGGTGGGGGGGCGAATGGCTACACCTTC.